The 3 T cell receptor beta chains presented below share a single source sample, sequenced in a study of blood T cell repertoires in COVID-19. Produced via immunoSEQ multiplex PCR; TCRdb's table is partial and in-frame only. The profile shows under 400,000 clones, more than 75% of them singletons. What was sequenced was peripheral blood. These receptor sequences come from a woman in her 30s with COVID-19, enrolled during active disease.

The chain carries TRBV12-3 or TRBV12-4 and TRBJ2-7; D uncertain. The CDR3 sequence is 12 residues long. The germline V and J ends were trimmed by 6 bases and 2 bases, with 8 bases remaining between them. The chain's CDR3 is CASSPPAYEQYF. CDR3 coding DNA: TGTGCCAGCAGCCCCCCCGCCTACGAGCAGTACTTC.

V is TRBV27 and J is TRBJ2-7, with 7 bases fitting TRBD2. This CDR3 region has 14 residues. The V gene end was trimmed by 6 bases and the J gene end by 3 bases; junction bases not matched to a gene: 8. CDR1 and CDR2 from the germline V gene are MNHEY and SMNVEV (reference sequence). The CDR3 bases are TGTGCCAGCAGCCTTAATTCGGGGGGCTACGAGCAGTACTTC. This gives the protein CASSLNSGGYEQYF.

The rearrangement uses TRBV7-9 and TRBJ1-1; 9 positions match TRBD1. The CDR3 has 12 residues. The ends lost 3 bases at V and 11 bases at J; junction bases unmatched: 4. Germline CDR1 reads SEHNR; CDR2 reads FQNEAQ (reference sequence). The CDR3 DNA reads TGTGCCAGCAGCTTGACAGGGGGTCGGGCTTTCTTT. The encoded protein is CASSLTGGRAFF. The full variable domain, with the rest looked up from reference TRBV7-9 and TRBJ1-1, is DTGVSQNPRHKITKRGQNVTFRCDPISEHNRLYWYRQTLGQGPEFLTYFQNEAQLEKSRLLSDRFSAERPKGSFSTLEIQRTEQGDSAMYLCASSLTGGRAFFGQGTRLTVV.